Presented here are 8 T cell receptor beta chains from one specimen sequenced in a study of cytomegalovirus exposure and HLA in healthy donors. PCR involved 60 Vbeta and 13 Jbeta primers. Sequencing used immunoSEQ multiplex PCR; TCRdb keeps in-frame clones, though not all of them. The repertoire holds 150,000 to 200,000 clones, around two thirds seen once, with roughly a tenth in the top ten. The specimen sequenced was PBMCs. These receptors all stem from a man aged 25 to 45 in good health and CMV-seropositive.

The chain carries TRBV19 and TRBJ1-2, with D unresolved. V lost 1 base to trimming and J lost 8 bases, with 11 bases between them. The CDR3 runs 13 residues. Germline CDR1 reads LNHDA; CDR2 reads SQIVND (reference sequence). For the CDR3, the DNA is TGTGCCAGTAGTATAGGAGGCCTCGAGGGCTACACCTTC. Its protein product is CASSIGGLEGYTF.

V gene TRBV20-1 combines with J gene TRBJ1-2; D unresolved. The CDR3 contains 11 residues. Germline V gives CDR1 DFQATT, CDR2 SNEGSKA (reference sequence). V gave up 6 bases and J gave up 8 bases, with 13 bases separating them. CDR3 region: CSARGFGGYTF. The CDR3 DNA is TGCAGTGCACGGGGTTTCGGGGGCTACACCTTC.

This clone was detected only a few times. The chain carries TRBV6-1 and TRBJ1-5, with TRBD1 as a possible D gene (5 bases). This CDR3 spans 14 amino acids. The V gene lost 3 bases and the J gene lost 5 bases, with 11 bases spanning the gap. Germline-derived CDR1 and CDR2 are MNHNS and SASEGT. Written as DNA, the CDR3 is TGTGCCAGCAGTGAGGCCGCAGGGTATCAGCCCCAGCATTTT. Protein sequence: CASSEAAGYQPQHF.

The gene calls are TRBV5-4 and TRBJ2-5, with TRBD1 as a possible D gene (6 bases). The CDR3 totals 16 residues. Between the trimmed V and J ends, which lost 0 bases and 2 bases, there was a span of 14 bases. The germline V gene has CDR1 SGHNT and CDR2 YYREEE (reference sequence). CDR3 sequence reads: CASSLGSPDRQETQYF. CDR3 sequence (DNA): TGTGCCAGCAGCTTGGGGTCTCCGGACAGACAAGAGACCCAGTACTTC.

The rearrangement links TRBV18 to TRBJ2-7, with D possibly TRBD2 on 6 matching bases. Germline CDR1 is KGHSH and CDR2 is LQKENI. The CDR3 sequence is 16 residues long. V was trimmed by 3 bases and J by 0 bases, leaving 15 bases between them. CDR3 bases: TGTGCCAGCTCACCCCGGAGGGCCTCGAGCTCCTACGAGCAGTACTTC. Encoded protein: CASSPRRASSSYEQYF.

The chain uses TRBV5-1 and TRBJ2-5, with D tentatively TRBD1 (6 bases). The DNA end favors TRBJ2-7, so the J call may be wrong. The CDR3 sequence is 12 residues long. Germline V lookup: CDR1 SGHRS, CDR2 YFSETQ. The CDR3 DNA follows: TGCGCCAGCAGATCGACAGGCCCCGAGCAGTACTTC. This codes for CASRSTGPEQYF.

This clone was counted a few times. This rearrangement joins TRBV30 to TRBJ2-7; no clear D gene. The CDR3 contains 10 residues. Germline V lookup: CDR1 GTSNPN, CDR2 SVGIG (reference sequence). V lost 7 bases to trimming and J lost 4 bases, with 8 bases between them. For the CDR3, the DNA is TGTGCCTCGGGTGGATACGAGCAGTACTTC. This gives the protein CASGGYEQYF.

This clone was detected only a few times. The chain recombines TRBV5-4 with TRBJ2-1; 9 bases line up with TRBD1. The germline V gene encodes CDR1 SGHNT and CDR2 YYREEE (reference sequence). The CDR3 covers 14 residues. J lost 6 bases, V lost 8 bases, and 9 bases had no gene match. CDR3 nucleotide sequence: TGTGCCAGAAGTCGACAGGGGGAGGGCAATGAGCAGTTCTTC. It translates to CARSRQGEGNEQFF.